One sample yielded the 17 T cell receptor beta chains listed below, sequenced in a study of cytomegalovirus exposure and HLA in healthy donors (dated by TCRdb to the late 2010s). Libraries were built with the immunoSEQ multiplex PCR assay. The multiplex PCR relied on a mix of 60 forward primers for TCR Vbeta segments and 13 reverse primers for TCR Jbeta segments. TCRdb took this table from immuneACCESS and kept in-frame rearrangements with V and J called. Such tables lack part of the clones; where checked against another copy, unresolved V genes explain under half of the gap, and the rest is unexplained. For this sample there are approximately 52,000 clones; around 79% appear just once. The top ten hold around 2.4% of the sample. Specimen: PBMCs. The receptors here all came from a female donor in good health and CMV-seronegative.

This chain connects TRBV9 to TRBJ2-1; D is ambiguous. The germline gives CDR1 SGDLS, CDR2 YYNGEE. The CDR3 runs to 12 residues. V lost 0 bases, J lost 6 bases, and 4 bases lay in between. The CDR3 nucleotides read TGTGCCAGCAGCGTAGACAGCAATGAGCAGTTCTTC. It yields the protein CASSVDSNEQFF.

V is TRBV29-1 and J is TRBJ2-7; TRBD1 might be the D (7 bases). Germline CDR1 SQVTM, CDR2 ANQGSEA. Trimming took 1 base from V and 4 from J, leaving 11 bases between them. There are 13 residues in the CDR3. CDR3 DNA sequence: TGCAGCGTTGAAGTCCCAGGGGGGTACGAGCAGTACTTC. This gives the protein CSVEVPGGYEQYF.

The rearrangement links TRBV4-1 to TRBJ2-7; 12 bases are shared with TRBD1. Looked up from germline, CDR1 is MGHRA and CDR2 is YSYEKL. CDR3 length: 15 amino acids. V shed 5 bases, J shed 5 bases, and the junction held 7 bases outside the gene matches. As DNA, the CDR3 is TGCGCCAGCAGCTATGGGACAGGGGGCAACAACGAGCAGTACTTC. Amino acid sequence: CASSYGTGGNNEQYF.

V is TRBV2 and J is TRBJ2-1, with 7 bases identical to TRBD1. Germline V gene data show CDR1 as SNHLY and CDR2 as FYNNEI. The CDR3 spans 14 residues. V dropped 6 bases and J dropped 5; count of bases not matched to a gene: 7. The CDR3 nucleotides are TGTGCCAGCAGGGCGGACAGGTTAAACAATGAGCAGTTCTTC. Protein product: CASRADRLNNEQFF.

This clone was recorded a few times. The chain joins TRBV11-1 to TRBJ2-7; 7 bases map to TRBD2. Looked up from germline, CDR1 is SGHAT and CDR2 is FQDESV (reference sequence). V shed 5 bases, J shed 5 bases, and the junction held 9 bases outside the gene matches. CDR3 length equals 14 residues. In DNA, the CDR3 is TGTGCCAGCAGCCGTAGCGGGTCCCACCACGAGCAGTACTTC. Translated: CASSRSGSHHEQYF.

This clone was picked up a small number of times. V is TRBV28 and J is TRBJ2-7; D perhaps matches TRBD1 (5 bases). This CDR3 is 13 amino acids long. Germline loops: CDR1 MDHEN, CDR2 SYDVKM. V dropped 5 bases and J dropped 6 bases, with 14 bases sitting between them. DNA of the CDR3: TGTGCCAGCAGTGTAGGGGTATCAGTCGAGCAGTACTTC. Its protein product is CASSVGVSVEQYF.

V and J are TRBV5-4 and TRBJ2-2, with no clear D. Trimming left V 4 bases short and J 3 bases short, with 13 bases between. The V gene's germline CDR1 is SGHNT and CDR2 YYREEE (reference sequence). The CDR3 contains 15 residues. This CDR3 is CASSHQADYTGELFF. In nucleotides, the CDR3 is TGTGCCAGCAGCCATCAAGCAGACTACACCGGGGAGCTGTTTTTT.

The rearrangement joins TRBV6-5 to TRBJ2-5; TRBD1 matches 7 bases. The DNA end is a closer match to TRBJ2-7, so the J assignment may be wrong. The CDR3 has 13 amino acids. CDR1 MNHEY and CDR2 SVGAGI come from the germline V gene. The CDR3 region has the DNA TGTGCCAGCAGTCCGTGGGACAGTTACGAGCAGTACTTC. This encodes CASSPWDSYEQYF.

The chain links TRBV5-1 to TRBJ2-3, with 10 bases lining up with TRBD1. Losses at the gene ends were 4 bases for V and 4 bases for J; bases not matched to a gene: 6. This CDR3 region has 15 residues. Germline V gene lookup returns CDR1 SGHRS and CDR2 YFSETQ. CDR3 region: CASSPGTGEADTQYF. The CDR3 region has the DNA TGCGCCAGCAGCCCAGGGACAGGGGAGGCAGATACGCAGTATTTT.

This chain connects TRBV4-2 to TRBJ2-1; 10 nucleotides match TRBD2. This CDR3 has 14 amino acids. Germline CDR1 LGHNA, CDR2 YNFKEQ. The V gene end was trimmed by 6 bases and the J gene end by 8 bases; junction bases not matched to a gene: 7. The CDR3 spells CASSEIGLADEQFF. CDR3 nucleotide sequence: TGTGCCAGCAGTGAAATTGGACTAGCGGATGAGCAGTTCTTC.

The rearrangement links TRBV2 to TRBJ2-2; 12 positions agree with TRBD1. Per germline, CDR1 SNHLY and CDR2 FYNNEI. V trimming: 7 bases; J trimming: 7 bases; junction bases outside the gene matches: 7. This CDR3 contains 15 residues. CDR3 sequence reads: CASKAGTGGGGELFF. CDR3 coding DNA: TGTGCCAGCAAAGCGGGGACAGGGGGCGGCGGGGAGCTGTTTTTT.

The chain's CDR3 is CASSPDSGRAYNEQFF. In DNA form, the CDR3 reads TGCGCCAGCTCCCCCGATAGCGGGAGGGCATACAATGAGCAGTTCTTC. This chain connects TRBV4-3 to TRBJ2-1; 11 bases are shared with TRBD2. Germline V CDR1 and CDR2: LGHNA, YSLEER. V gave up 8 bases and J gave up 4 bases; unmatched junction bases: 10. The CDR3 runs to 16 residues.

J is TRBJ1-5 and V is TRBV15; 7 bases are shared with TRBD1. Germline assignment: CDR1 LNHNV and CDR2 YYDKDF (reference sequence). V lost 3 bases to trimming and J lost 6 bases; unmatched junction nucleotides: 8. The CDR3 is 15 residues long. CDR3 sequence: CATSSRQGPSQPQHF. CDR3 nucleotides: TGTGCCACCAGCAGCCGACAGGGCCCCTCTCAGCCCCAGCATTTT.

The chain is built from TRBV7-9 and TRBJ1-5; TRBD1 is a possible D gene (5 bases). Germline-derived CDR1 and CDR2 are SEHNR and FQNEAQ (reference sequence). This CDR3 contains 12 residues. Trimming stripped 11 bases from V and 9 bases from J, with 17 bases between. CDR3 sequence: CAGQVLERPQHF. CDR3 nucleotide sequence: TGTGCCGGACAAGTTCTAGAGAGGCCCCAGCATTTT.

The chain uses TRBV28 and TRBJ2-5, with 8 bases lining up with TRBD2. The DNA end is more similar to TRBJ2-7, so the J call may be wrong. Germline CDR1 reads MDHEN; CDR2 reads SYDVKM. CDR3 length equals 15 residues. The CDR3 nucleotides are TGTGCCAGCAGTTTGGGAGCGGGGGTATTCGACGAGCAGTACTTC. Its protein is CASSLGAGVFDEQYF.

The chain couples TRBV30 to TRBJ1-2; D possibly corresponds to TRBD1 (5 bases). There are 13 residues in the CDR3. Trimming pared 3 bases from V and 4 bases from J, leaving 12 bases between. Germline V lookup: CDR1 GTSNPN, CDR2 SVGIG (reference sequence). CDR3 sequence: CAWRSGSGYGYTF. DNA of the CDR3: TGTGCCTGGAGGTCAGGGTCCGGCTATGGCTACACCTTC. The whole variable domain, remainder taken from reference TRBV30 and TRBJ1-2, is SQTIHQWPATLVQPVGSPLSLECTVEGTSNPNLYWYRQAAGRGLQLLFYSVGIGQISSEVPQNLSASRPQDRQFILSSKKLLLSDSGFYLCAWRSGSGYGYTFGSGTRLTVV.

This sequence joins TRBV7-2 and TRBJ1-5; 7 bases fit TRBD1. The V gene end was trimmed by 4 bases and the J gene end by 5 bases; junction bases not matched to a gene: 8. CDR1 and CDR2 from the germline V gene are SGHTA and FQGNSA. The CDR3 loop spans 15 amino acids. The CDR3 loop is CASSSDREEDQPQHF. The CDR3 DNA is TGTGCCAGCAGCTCAGACAGGGAGGAGGATCAGCCCCAGCATTTT. The full variable domain, with the rest looked up from reference TRBV7-2 and TRBJ1-5, is GAGVSQSPSNKVTEKGKDVELRCDPISGHTALYWYRQSLGQGLEFLIYFQGNSAPDKSGLPSDRFSAERTGGSVSTLTIQRTQQEDSAVYLCASSSDREEDQPQHFGDGTRLSIL.